Below are 4 T cell receptor beta chains sequenced from a single sample in a study of shared clonotypes between healthy human individuals. The method was immunoSEQ multiplex PCR; TCRdb's version includes in-frame clones alone and lacks a portion of them. Of under 600,000 clones listed, more than 95% are singletons. Source material: naive CD4+ T cells sorted from blood. Subset here: CD45RA+ positively selected. These receptors all stem from a woman aged 25 to 39 in good health.

The J gene is TRBJ1-2, the V gene TRBV30; 10 nucleotides agree with TRBD1. Germline-derived CDR1 and CDR2 are GTSNPN and SVGIG (reference sequence). V gave up 3 bases and J gave up 4 bases; unmatched junction bases: 2. The CDR3 length is 13 residues. The CDR3 region has the DNA TGTGCCTGGAGGGACAGGGGGACCTATGGCTACACCTTC. As protein: CAWRDRGTYGYTF.

This chain links TRBV28 with TRBJ1-1, with D perhaps TRBD1 (6 bases). The CDR3 is made up of 16 amino acids. V was shortened by 2 bases and J by 5 bases, with 18 bases between the two germline ends. In germline, CDR1 is MDHEN, CDR2 SYDVKM. The CDR3 spells CASSLPPGRGGTEAFF. The CDR3 DNA follows: TGTGCCAGCAGTTTACCCCCAGGTAGGGGGGGGACTGAAGCTTTCTTT.

The rearrangement uses TRBV11-3 and TRBJ2-1; D is uncertain. Germline CDR1 SGHNT, CDR2 YENEEA. The CDR3 runs 13 residues. The V gene lost 2 bases and the J gene lost 5 bases, with 7 bases spanning the gap. DNA of the CDR3: TGTGCCAGCAGCTTAAGGCGGAACAATGAGCAGTTCTTC. Translated: CASSLRRNNEQFF.

This clone was observed once. CDR3 region: CASSYGTRLGTEAFF. DNA for the CDR3: TGTGCCAGCAGTTACGGTACAAGATTAGGGACTGAAGCTTTCTTT. V usage is TRBV6-5 and J usage is TRBJ1-1, with D hard to call. Trimming cost V 2 bases and J 5 bases, with 15 bases left between them. Germline V lookup: CDR1 MNHEY, CDR2 SVGAGI. The CDR3 spans 15 residues.